The subject of this entry is one TCR beta chain. The antigen is unknown. The individuals who served as donors were healthy Caucasians living in Russia, aged about 6 to 90. Through a sample-barcoded 5' primer and a J-beta primer mix, a second PCR was run for 7 to 11 cycles. The yield of each sample was at least 2.5 million CDR3-containing paired-end reads. Each CDR3 protein is one row after TCRdb ran MiXCR on the 5' RACE reads. The sample carries under 2 million distinct CDR3 sequences, roughly a third recorded once. This record belongs to a study of blood T cells in healthy people across ages. Study results and caveats: Per million T cells, the diversity of TCR beta decreased roughly linearly as age advanced.

From germline, CDR1 is SGHTA and CDR2 FQGNSA. Trimming cost V 1 base and J 6 bases; bases outside gene matches: 8. The CDR3 has 16 amino acids. The sequenced sample consisted of blood. The chain uses TRBV7-2 and TRBJ2-5, with TRBD2 matching over 10 bases. The sequence was collected from a woman in her twenties or thirties in good health. The CDR3 protein is CASSLVVGLATQTQYF. For the CDR3, the DNA is TGTGCCAGCAGCTTAGTTGTGGGACTAGCGACCCAGACCCAGTACTTC.